This T cell receptor beta chain came from a study of T cell responses to AZD1222 COVID-19 vaccine. Findings of the study overall: Possibly, clonal diversity was underestimated; donors were largely white British and included more females. At 160-218 and 743-854, vaccine-associated CD4 TCRs were dominant, and they spanned spike. At study baseline, merely six AZD1222 recipients were seropositive.

Trimming took off 5 bases at V and 4 bases at J, with 11 bases between the two ends. This CDR3 has 13 amino acids. Details on this clone: The antigen is undetermined.

Assay used: immunoSEQ multiplex PCR; TCRdb lists only in-frame clones, some missing. This sample has some 120,000 clones; roughly 93% occur once, and the top ten carry over 2.5%. V usage is TRBV12-3 or TRBV12-4 and J usage is TRBJ1-2; D is perhaps TRBD1 (6 bases). The source of this sequence is an adult in good health. Sequenced here: peripheral blood, sampled on day 0 of AZD1222 vaccination. CDR3 nucleotide sequence: TGTGCCAGCAGTCTCGACAGGTCCTATGGCTACACCTTC. Protein product: CASSLDRSYGYTF.